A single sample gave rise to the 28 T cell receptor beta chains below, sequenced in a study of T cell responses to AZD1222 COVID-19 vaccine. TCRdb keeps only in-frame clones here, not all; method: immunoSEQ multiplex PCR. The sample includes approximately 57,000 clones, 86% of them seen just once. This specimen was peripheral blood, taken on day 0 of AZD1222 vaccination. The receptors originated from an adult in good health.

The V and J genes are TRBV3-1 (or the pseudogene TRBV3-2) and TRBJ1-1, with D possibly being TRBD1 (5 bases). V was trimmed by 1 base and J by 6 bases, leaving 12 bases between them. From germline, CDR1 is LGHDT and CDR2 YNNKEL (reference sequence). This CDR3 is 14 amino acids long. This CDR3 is CASSQVRGSPEAFF. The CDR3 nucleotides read TGTGCCAGCAGCCAAGTTCGGGGCAGCCCTGAAGCTTTCTTT.

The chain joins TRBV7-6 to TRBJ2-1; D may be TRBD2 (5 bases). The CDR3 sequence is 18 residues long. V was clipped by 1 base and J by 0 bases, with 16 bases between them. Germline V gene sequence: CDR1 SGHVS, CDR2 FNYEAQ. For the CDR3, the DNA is TGTGCCAGCAGCTTAGGACCCCCCGCGGGTCCCTCCTACAATGAGCAGTTCTTC. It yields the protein CASSLGPPAGPSYNEQFF.

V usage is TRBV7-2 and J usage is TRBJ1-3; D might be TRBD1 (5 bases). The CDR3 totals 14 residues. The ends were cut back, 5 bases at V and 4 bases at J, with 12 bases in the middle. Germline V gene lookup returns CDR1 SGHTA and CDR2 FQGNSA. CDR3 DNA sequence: TGTGCCAGCAGCGCAGACAGACAAGGAAACACCATATATTTT. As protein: CASSADRQGNTIYF.

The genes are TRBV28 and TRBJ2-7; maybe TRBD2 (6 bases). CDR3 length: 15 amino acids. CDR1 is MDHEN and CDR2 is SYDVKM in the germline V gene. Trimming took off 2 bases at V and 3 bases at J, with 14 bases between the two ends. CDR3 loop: CASSLSPGLNYEQYF. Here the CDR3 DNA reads TGTGCCAGCAGTTTAAGCCCCGGACTAAACTACGAGCAGTACTTC.

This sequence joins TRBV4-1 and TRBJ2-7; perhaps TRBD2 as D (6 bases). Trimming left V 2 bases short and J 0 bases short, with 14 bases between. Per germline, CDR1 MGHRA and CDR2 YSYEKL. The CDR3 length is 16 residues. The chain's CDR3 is CASSQKPGRPSYEQYF. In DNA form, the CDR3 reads TGCGCCAGCAGCCAAAAGCCAGGGAGGCCCTCCTACGAGCAGTACTTC.

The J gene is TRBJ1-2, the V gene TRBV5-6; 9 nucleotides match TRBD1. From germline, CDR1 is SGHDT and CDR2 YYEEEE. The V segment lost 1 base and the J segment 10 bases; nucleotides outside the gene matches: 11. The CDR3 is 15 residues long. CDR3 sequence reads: CASSLLPGTGIPYTF. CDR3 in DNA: TGTGCCAGCAGCTTGCTTCCCGGGACAGGGATCCCCTACACCTTC.

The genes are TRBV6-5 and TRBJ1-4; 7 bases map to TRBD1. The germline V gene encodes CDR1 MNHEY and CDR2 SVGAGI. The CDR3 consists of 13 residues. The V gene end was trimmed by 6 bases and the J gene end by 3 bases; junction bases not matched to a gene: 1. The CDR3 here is CASRGQPNEKLFF. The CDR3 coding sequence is TGTGCCAGCAGGGGACAGCCTAATGAAAAACTGTTTTTT.

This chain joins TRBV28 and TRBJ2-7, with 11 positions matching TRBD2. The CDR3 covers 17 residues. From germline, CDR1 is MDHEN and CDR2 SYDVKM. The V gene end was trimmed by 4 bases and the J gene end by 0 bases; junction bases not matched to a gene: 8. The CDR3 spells CASSWNRLAGSSYEQYF. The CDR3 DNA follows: TGTGCCAGCAGTTGGAATAGACTAGCGGGAAGCTCCTACGAGCAGTACTTC.

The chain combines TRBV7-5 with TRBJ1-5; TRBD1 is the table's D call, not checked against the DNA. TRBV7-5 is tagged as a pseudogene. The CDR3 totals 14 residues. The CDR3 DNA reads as TGTGCCAGGAATCGGACAGGGGGGTTTCAGCCCCAGCATTTT. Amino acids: CARNRTGGFQPQHF.

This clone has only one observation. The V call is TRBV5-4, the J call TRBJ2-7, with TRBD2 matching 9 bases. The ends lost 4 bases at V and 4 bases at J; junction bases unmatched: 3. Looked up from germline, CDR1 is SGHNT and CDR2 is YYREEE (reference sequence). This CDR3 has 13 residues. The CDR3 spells CASSVAGVYEQYF. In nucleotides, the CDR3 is TGTGCCAGCAGCGTAGCGGGAGTTTACGAGCAGTACTTC. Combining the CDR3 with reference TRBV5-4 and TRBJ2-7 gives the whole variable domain ETGVTQSPTHLIKTRGQQVTLRCSSQSGHNTVSWYQQALGQGPQFIFQYYREEENGRGNFPPRFSGLQFPNYSSELNVNALELDDSALYLCASSVAGVYEQYFGPGTRLTVT.

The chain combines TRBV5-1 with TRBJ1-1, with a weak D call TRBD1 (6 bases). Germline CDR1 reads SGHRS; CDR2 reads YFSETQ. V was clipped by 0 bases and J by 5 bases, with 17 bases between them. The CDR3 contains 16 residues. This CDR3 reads CASSLVVWGGSTEAFF. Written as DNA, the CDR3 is TGCGCCAGCAGCTTGGTGGTATGGGGGGGCTCAACTGAAGCTTTCTTT.

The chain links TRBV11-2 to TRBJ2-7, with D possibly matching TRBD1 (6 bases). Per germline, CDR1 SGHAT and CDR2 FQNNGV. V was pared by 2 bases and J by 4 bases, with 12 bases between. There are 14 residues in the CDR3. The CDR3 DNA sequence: TGTGCCAGCAGCTTAAGCCAGCAGGGGTACGAGCAGTACTTC. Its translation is CASSLSQQGYEQYF.

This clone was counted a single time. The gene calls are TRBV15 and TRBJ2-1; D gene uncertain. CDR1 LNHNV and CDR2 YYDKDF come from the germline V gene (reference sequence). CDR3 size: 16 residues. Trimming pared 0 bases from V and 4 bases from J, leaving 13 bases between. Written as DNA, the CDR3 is TGTGCCACCAGCAGAGATTTCTTTTGGGATTACAATGAGCAGTTCTTC. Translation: CATSRDFFWDYNEQFF.

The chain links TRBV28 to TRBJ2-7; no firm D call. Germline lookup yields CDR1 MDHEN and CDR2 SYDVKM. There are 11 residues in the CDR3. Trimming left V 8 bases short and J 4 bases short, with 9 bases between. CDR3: CASGRMYEQYF. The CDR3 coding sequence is TGTGCCAGCGGTCGGATGTACGAGCAGTACTTC.

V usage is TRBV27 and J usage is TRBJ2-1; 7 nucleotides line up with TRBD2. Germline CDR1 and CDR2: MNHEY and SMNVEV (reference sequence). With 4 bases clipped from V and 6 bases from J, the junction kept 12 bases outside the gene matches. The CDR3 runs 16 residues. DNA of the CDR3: TGTGCCAGCAGTTGGGTGGGGGAGGGGTCTTCCAATGAGCAGTTCTTC. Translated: CASSWVGEGSSNEQFF.

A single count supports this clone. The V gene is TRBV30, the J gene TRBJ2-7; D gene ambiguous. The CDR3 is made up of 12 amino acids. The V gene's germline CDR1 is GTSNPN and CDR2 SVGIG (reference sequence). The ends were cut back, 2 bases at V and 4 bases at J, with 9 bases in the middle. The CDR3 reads CAWSLDHYEQYF. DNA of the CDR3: TGTGCCTGGAGTCTCGATCATTACGAGCAGTACTTC.

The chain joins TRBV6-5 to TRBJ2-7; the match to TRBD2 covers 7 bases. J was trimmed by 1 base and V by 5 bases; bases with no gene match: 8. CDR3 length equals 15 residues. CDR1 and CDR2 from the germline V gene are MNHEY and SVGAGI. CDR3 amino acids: CASSPLEAGSYEQYF. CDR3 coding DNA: TGTGCCAGCAGTCCCTTAGAAGCGGGATCCTACGAGCAGTACTTC.

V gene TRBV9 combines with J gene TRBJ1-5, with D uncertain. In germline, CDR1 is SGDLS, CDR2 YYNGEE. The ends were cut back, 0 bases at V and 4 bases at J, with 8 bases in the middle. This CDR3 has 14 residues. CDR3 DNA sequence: TGTGCCAGCAGCGTAGGCCGTACAAATCAGCCCCAGCATTTT. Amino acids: CASSVGRTNQPQHF.

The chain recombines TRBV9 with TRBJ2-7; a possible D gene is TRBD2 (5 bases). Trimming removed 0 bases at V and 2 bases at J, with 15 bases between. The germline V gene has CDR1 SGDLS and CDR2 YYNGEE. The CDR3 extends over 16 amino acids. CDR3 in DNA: TGTGCCAGCAGCGTAGAACCCGGGGTAGGCCCCTACGAGCAGTACTTC. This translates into CASSVEPGVGPYEQYF. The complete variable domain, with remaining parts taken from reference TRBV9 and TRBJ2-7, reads DSGVTQTPKHLITATGQRVTLRCSPRSGDLSVYWYQQSLDQGLQFLIQYYNGEERAKGNILERFSAQQFPDLHSELNLSSLELGDSALYFCASSVEPGVGPYEQYFGPGTRLTVT.

CDR3 in DNA: TGTGCCAGCAGCCATGCCGGGACTAGCCAAATCTACGAGCAGTACTTC. It encodes CASSHAGTSQIYEQYF. The rearrangement uses TRBV3-1 (or the pseudogene TRBV3-2) and TRBJ2-7; the match to TRBD2 covers 9 bases. The CDR3 runs to 16 residues. Germline lookup yields CDR1 LGHDT and CDR2 YNNKEL (reference sequence). V lost 3 bases to trimming and J lost 3 bases; unmatched junction nucleotides: 9.

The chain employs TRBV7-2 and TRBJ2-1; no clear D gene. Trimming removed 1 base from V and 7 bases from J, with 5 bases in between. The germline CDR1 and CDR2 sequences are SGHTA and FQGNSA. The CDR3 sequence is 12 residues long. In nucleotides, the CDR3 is TGTGCCAGCAGCTTAGATCTTAATGAGCAGTTCTTC. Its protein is CASSLDLNEQFF.

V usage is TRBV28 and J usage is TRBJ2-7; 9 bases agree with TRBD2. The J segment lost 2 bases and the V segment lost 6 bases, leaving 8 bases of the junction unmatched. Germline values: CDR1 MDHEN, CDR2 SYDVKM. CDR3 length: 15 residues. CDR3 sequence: CASREIAGAAYEQYF. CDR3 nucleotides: TGTGCCAGCAGGGAAATAGCGGGAGCCGCCTACGAGCAGTACTTC.

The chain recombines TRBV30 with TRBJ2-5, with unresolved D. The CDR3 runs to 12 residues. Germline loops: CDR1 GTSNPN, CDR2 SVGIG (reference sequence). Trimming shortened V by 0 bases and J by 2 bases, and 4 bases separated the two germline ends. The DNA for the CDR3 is TGTGCCTGGAGTGTCATACAAGAGACCCAGTACTTC. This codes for CAWSVIQETQYF.

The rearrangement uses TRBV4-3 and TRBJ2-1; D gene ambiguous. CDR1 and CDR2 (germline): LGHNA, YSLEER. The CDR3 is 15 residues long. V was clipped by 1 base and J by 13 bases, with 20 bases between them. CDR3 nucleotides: TGCGCCAGCAGCCAAGGTTCCTCAGGTATCAATTTCCAGTTCTTC. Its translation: CASSQGSSGINFQFF.

In DNA form, the CDR3 reads TGTGCCAGCAGCTCGGGCGGGTTCCAAGAGACCCAGTACTTC. It encodes CASSSGGFQETQYF. The chain couples TRBV5-4 to TRBJ2-5; possibly TRBD2 for D (5 bases). This CDR3 spans 14 amino acids. V was trimmed by 3 bases and J by 1 base, leaving 10 bases between them. Germline CDR1 and CDR2: SGHNT and YYREEE (reference sequence).

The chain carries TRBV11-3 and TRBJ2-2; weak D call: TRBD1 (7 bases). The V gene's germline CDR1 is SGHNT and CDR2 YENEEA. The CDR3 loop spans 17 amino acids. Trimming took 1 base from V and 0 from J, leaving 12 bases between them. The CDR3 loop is CASSLGAGGPNTGELFF. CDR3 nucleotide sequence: TGTGCCAGCAGCTTAGGGGCAGGGGGGCCGAACACCGGGGAGCTGTTTTTT.

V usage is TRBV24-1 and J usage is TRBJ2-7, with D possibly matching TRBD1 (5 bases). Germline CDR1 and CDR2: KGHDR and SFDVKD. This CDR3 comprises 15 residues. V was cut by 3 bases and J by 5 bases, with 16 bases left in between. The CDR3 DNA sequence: TGTGCCACCAGTGATCCCGACAGTCGCCCCAACGAGCAGTACTTC. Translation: CATSDPDSRPNEQYF.

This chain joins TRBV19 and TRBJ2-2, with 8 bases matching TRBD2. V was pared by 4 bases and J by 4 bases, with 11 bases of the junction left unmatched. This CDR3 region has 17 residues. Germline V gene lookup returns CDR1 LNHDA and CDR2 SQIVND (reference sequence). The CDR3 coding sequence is TGTGCCAGTAGTAATTCAGCGGGAGTGGATGGCACCGGGGAGCTGTTTTTT. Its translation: CASSNSAGVDGTGELFF.